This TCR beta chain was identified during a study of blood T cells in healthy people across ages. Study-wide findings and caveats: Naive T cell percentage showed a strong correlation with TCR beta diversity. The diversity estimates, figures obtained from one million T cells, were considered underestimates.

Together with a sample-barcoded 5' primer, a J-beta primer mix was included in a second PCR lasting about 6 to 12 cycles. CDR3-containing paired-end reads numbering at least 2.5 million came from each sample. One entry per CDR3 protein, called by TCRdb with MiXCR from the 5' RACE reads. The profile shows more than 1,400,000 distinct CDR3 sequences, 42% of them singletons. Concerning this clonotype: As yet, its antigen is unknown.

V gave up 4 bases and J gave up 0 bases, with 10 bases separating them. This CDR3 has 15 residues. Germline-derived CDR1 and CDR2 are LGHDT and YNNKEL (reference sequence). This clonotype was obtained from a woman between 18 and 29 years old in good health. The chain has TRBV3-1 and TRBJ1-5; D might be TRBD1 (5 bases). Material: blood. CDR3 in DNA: TGTGCCAGCAGCCGGGGCCCGAATAGCAATCAGCCCCAGCATTTT. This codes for CASSRGPNSNQPQHF.